The 16 T cell receptor beta chains reported below all come from one sample, sequenced in a study of shared T cell receptors in the human thymus. This table comes from immunoSEQ multiplex PCR, and its TCRdb copy is limited to in-frame clones, with some not included. There are hundreds of thousands of clones in the sample; more than 75% occur only once, and 0.009% to 0.0095% lies in the top ten. The same sample was also used in a study of human thymus T cells.

The specimen was thymocytes. The receptors here all came from a boy in the first two years of life with a congenital heart defect.

In nucleotides, the CDR3 is TGCGCCAGCAGCCAAGGTACTGACATAAACACTGAAGCTTTCTTT. Its protein is CASSQGTDINTEAFF. The chain recombines TRBV4-3 with TRBJ1-1; no definite D call. Trimming removed 1 base from V and 2 bases from J, with 11 bases in between. The germline V gene encodes CDR1 LGHNA and CDR2 YSLEER. This CDR3 has 15 amino acids.

This clone was recorded a few times. The chain recombines TRBV28 with TRBJ2-1; D may be TRBD2 (6 bases). This CDR3 is built from 15 residues. Germline CDR1 and CDR2: MDHEN and SYDVKM. Trimming removed 5 bases at V and 1 base at J, with 12 bases between. The CDR3, as DNA: TGTGCCAGCAGTCAACTAGCTCCATCCTACAATGAGCAGTTCTTC. Translation: CASSQLAPSYNEQFF.

This chain links TRBV14 with TRBJ2-2, with TRBD1 identical over 8 bases. CDR1 and CDR2 (germline): SGHDN, FVKESK. This CDR3 has 19 amino acids. The J segment lost 4 bases and the V segment lost 1 base, leaving 14 bases of the junction unmatched. As DNA, the CDR3 is TGTGCCAGCAGCCAAGCAGACAGGGGCTTCCGTCGGGGCACCGGGGAGCTGTTTTTT. Its translation: CASSQADRGFRRGTGELFF.

This clone was picked up one time. V and J are TRBV7-2 and TRBJ1-1, with a weak D call TRBD1 (6 bases). This CDR3 is built from 16 residues. The V end lost 6 bases, the J end lost 0 bases, and 17 bases lay between the germline ends. The germline gives CDR1 SGHTA, CDR2 FQGNSA. Here the CDR3 DNA reads TGTGCCAGCAGACCATACAGGGTCGAGTTGAACACTGAAGCTTTCTTT. Its translation is CASRPYRVELNTEAFF.

The rearrangement uses TRBV15 and TRBJ1-3, with 9 bases that match TRBD1. This CDR3 has 20 residues. The germline gives CDR1 LNHNV, CDR2 YYDKDF (reference sequence). Unmatched junction bases numbered 16, after V lost 0 bases and J lost 4 bases. CDR3 sequence reads: CATSREPHEGQGRYGNTIYF. CDR3 nucleotides: TGTGCCACCAGCAGAGAACCCCACGAGGGACAGGGACGATACGGAAACACCATATATTTT.

The chain combines TRBV12-5 with TRBJ2-7; TRBD2 aligns across 12 bases. This CDR3 comprises 17 residues. V trimming: 2 bases; J trimming: 4 bases; junction bases outside the gene matches: 9. Germline CDR1 and CDR2: LGHNT and FRNRAP. CDR3 DNA: TGTGCTAGTGGTTTGTCTACTAGCGGGAGGATAGGGTACGAGCAGTACTTC. Amino acids: CASGLSTSGRIGYEQYF.

The chain links TRBV28 to TRBJ2-1; D possibly corresponds to TRBD2 (5 bases). This CDR3 comprises 13 residues. Per the germline V gene, CDR1 is MDHEN and CDR2 is SYDVKM. V lost 6 bases, J lost 10 bases, and 16 bases lay in between. DNA of the CDR3: TGTGCCAGCAGCCTAAGGGAGCTCAAGGAGCAGTTCTTC. Amino acid sequence: CASSLRELKEQFF.

V usage is TRBV4-3 and J usage is TRBJ2-7; D might be TRBD1 (6 bases). CDR3 length: 15 amino acids. Germline values: CDR1 LGHNA, CDR2 YSLEER. Trimming removed 0 bases from V and 6 bases from J, with 15 bases in between. As DNA, the CDR3 is TGCGCCAGCAGCCAAGAGAGGGGGAGATCGGGCGAGCAGTACTTC. As protein: CASSQERGRSGEQYF.

The chain couples TRBV29-1 to TRBJ2-6; 11 bases match TRBD1. V lost 0 bases to trimming and J lost 1 base; unmatched junction nucleotides: 8. The CDR3 has 19 residues. Germline CDR1 is SQVTM and CDR2 is ANQGSEA. In DNA form, the CDR3 reads TGCAGCGTTGAAGAAAGGGCCGGGACAGGGGGTTCTGGGGCCAACGTCCTGACTTTC. The encoded protein is CSVEERAGTGGSGANVLTF.

The chain joins TRBV27 to TRBJ2-3; 7 bases line up with TRBD1. This CDR3 spans 15 amino acids. V dropped 6 bases and J dropped 3; count of bases not matched to a gene: 9. Per the germline V gene, CDR1 is MNHEY and CDR2 is SMNVEV (reference sequence). The CDR3 loop is CASSPRQGRTDTQYF. CDR3 nucleotide sequence: TGTGCCAGCAGCCCCCGACAGGGAAGGACAGATACGCAGTATTTT.

This clone was observed once. The V gene is TRBV19, the J gene TRBJ2-7; TRBD2 matches 7 bases. The CDR3 is made up of 15 amino acids. Germline CDR1 LNHDA, CDR2 SQIVND (reference sequence). With 6 bases clipped from V and 4 bases from J, the junction kept 12 bases outside the gene matches. The CDR3 DNA reads TGTGCCAGTAGCACCGTCACTGCGGGGGATTACGAGCAGTACTTC. Translating gives CASSTVTAGDYEQYF.

The chain uses TRBV14 and TRBJ2-7; 7 positions match TRBD1. The V segment lost 4 bases and the J segment 3 bases; nucleotides outside the gene matches: 15. Germline V gene sequence: CDR1 SGHDN, CDR2 FVKESK. This CDR3 comprises 17 residues. This CDR3 reads CASSLHSRTGPIYEQYF. CDR3 DNA sequence: TGTGCCAGCAGCCTACATTCACGGACAGGACCAATCTACGAGCAGTACTTC.

The chain uses TRBV2 and TRBJ1-3, with D perhaps matching TRBD1 (5 bases). CDR1 and CDR2 from the germline V gene are SNHLY and FYNNEI. The CDR3 loop spans 18 amino acids. V lost 2 bases and J lost 0, with 17 bases in between. The CDR3 is CASSERVGLPNSGNTIYF. Here the CDR3 DNA reads TGTGCCAGCAGTGAACGGGTGGGGCTCCCTAACTCTGGAAACACCATATATTTT.

This clone showed up just once. The gene calls are TRBV12-2 and TRBJ2-1; the listed D gene, TRBD2, was not tested against the DNA. TRBV12-2 is flagged as a pseudogene. The CDR3 length is 15 residues. This chain's CDR3 is CASRLKKRAYNEQFF. The CDR3 DNA is TGTGCAAGTCGCTTAAAGAAGAGGGCATACAATGAGCAGTTCTTC.

V gene TRBV27 combines with J gene TRBJ2-7; the match to TRBD2 covers 13 bases. This CDR3 is 17 amino acids long. Trimming removed 3 bases from V and 2 bases from J; junction bases left unmatched: 7. Germline CDR1 MNHEY, CDR2 SMNVEV (reference sequence). CDR3 loop: CASSFRTSGRWTYEQYF. The CDR3 bases are TGTGCCAGCAGTTTCAGGACTAGCGGGAGATGGACCTACGAGCAGTACTTC.

This chain connects TRBV28 to TRBJ2-7, with TRBD1 matching 8 bases. From germline, CDR1 is MDHEN and CDR2 SYDVKM. This CDR3 region has 17 residues. J was trimmed by 3 bases and V by 6 bases; bases with no gene match: 16. The CDR3 is CASRPDRGSQRSYEQYF. The CDR3 DNA reads TGTGCCAGCAGGCCCGACAGGGGTTCCCAAAGGAGCTACGAGCAGTACTTC.